This T cell receptor beta chain was documented in a study of blood T cell repertoires in COVID-19. Study context: Sources were T cells, B-cell-depleted T cells, or PBMCs; the material itself was cDNA or gDNA.

Patients in Seattle were enrolled during active infection, then followed longitudinally. In the original processing: How many nucleated cells were present was estimated from reference gene primer amplification. The assay was immunoSEQ multiplex PCR, and TCRdb's table has in-frame clones only and misses some. Clonal size and the V and J genes are those of that table, whereas D and trimming came from the DNA. The profile covers about 200,000 clones, with more than 85% appearing a single time and around 9.6% taken by the ten largest. Germline CDR1 is MNHNS and CDR2 is SASEGT. Germline trimming cut 2 bases from V and 6 bases from J; bases unmatched to any gene: 7. There are 14 residues in the CDR3.

The material sequenced was peripheral blood. The rearrangement links TRBV6-1 to TRBJ2-7, with TRBD1 matching over 7 bases. This TCR was recovered from a woman aged 45-59 years with COVID-19, enrolled during active disease. The CDR3 protein is CASSEQQGRVEQYF. As DNA, the CDR3 is TGTGCCAGCAGTGAACAACAGGGGCGGGTCGAGCAGTACTTC.